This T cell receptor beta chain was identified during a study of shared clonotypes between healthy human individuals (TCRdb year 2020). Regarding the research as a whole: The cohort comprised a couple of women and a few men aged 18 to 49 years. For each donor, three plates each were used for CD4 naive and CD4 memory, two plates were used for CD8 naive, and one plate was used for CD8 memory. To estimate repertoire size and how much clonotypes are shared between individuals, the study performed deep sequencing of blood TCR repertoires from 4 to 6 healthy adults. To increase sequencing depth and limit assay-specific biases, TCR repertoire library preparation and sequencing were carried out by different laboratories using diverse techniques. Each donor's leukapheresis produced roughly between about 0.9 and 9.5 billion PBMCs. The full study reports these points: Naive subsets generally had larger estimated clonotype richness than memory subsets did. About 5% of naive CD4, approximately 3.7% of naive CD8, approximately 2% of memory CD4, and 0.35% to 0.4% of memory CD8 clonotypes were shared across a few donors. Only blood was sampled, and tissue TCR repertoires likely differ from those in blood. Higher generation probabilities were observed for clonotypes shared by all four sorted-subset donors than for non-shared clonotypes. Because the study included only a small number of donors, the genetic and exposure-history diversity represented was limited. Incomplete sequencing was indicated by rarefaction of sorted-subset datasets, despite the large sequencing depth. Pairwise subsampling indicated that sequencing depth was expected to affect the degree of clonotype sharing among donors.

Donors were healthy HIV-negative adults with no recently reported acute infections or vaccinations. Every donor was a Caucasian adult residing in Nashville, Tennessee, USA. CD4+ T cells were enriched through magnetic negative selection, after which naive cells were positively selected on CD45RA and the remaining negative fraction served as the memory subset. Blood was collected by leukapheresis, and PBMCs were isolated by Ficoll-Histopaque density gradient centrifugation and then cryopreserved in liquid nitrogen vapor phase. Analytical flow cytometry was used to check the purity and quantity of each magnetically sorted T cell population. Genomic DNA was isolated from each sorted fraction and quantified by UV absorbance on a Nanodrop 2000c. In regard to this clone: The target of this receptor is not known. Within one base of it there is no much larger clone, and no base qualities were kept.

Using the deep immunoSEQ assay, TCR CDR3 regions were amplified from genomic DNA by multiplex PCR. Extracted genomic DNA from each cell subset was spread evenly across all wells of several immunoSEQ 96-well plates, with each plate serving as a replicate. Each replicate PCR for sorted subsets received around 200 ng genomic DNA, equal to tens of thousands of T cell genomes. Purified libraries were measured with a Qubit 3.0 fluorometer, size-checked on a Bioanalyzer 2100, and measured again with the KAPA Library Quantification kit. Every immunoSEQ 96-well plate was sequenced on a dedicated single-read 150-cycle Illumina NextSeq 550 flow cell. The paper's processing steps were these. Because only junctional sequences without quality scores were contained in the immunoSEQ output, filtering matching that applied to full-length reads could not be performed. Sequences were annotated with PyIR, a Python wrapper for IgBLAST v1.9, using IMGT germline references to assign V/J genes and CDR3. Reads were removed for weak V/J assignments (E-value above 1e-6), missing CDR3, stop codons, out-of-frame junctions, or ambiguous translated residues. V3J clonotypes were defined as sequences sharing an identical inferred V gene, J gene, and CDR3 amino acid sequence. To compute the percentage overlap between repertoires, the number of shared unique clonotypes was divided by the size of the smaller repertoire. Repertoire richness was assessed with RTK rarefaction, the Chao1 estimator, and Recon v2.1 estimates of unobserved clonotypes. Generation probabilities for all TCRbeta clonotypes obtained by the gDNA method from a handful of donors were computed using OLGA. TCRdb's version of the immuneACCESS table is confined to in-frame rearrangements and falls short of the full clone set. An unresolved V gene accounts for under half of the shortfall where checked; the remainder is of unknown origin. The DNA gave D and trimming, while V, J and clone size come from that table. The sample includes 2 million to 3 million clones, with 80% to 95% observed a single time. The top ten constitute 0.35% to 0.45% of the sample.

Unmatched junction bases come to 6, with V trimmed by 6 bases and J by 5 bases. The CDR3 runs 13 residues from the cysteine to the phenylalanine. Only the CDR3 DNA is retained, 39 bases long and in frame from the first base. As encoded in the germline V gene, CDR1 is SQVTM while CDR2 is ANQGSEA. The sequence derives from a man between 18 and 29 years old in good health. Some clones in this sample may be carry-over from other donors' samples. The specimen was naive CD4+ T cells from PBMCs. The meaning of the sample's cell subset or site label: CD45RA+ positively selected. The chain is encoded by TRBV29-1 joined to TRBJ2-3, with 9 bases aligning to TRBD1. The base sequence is TGCAGCGTAAGGGGACAGGGACGAGATACGCAGTATTTT. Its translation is CSVRGQGRDTQYF.